This T cell receptor (beta chain) was profiled in a study of blood T cell repertoires in COVID-19. In the study overall: The samples span acute and convalescent COVID-19 from the United States, Italy and Spain. In each case, the material was cDNA or gDNA derived from T cells, B-cell-depleted T cells, or PBMCs.

This CDR3 comprises 15 residues. Germline V CDR1 and CDR2: MGHDK, SYGVNS. J gave up 8 bases and V 3 bases, and 7 bases lay outside the gene matches. Per the authors' pipeline: Counts of nucleated cells, estimated from reference gene primer amplification, were obtained. Sequenced by immunoSEQ multiplex PCR; TCRdb stores in-frame clones only, minus some. V and J calls and clone size are those listed in that table; D and trimming were worked out from the DNA. The data hold some 10,000 clones, with over 80% observed a single time. The receptor was derived from a human donor in a cohort sampled during active COVID-19. Sequenced sample: peripheral blood. The gene calls are TRBV25-1 and TRBJ2-1; TRBD1 agrees at 10 bases. CDR3 DNA sequence: TGTGCCAGCAGTGATCCCGCCGGGACAGGGGATGAGCAGTTCTTC. It yields the protein CASSDPAGTGDEQFF.